A single sample is the source of the 30 T cell receptor beta chains below, sequenced in a study of T cells in Graves' hyperthyroidism and ophthalmopathy (dated by TCRdb to between 2019 and 2020). The library was obtained by multiplex PCR. Instrument used: Illumina HiSeq 2000. The TCR beta CDR3 regions were amplified from RNA transcripts. A first-round RT-PCR of the TCR CDR3 used the HTBI primer set with the Qiagen OneStep RT-PCR kit. The public reads were run again by TCRdb, first through fastp at Q25 and then through MiXCR, and only productive beta chains were kept. Each entry merges the rows of one CDR3 protein and shows their most common DNA and genes. For this sample the table gives under 250,000 distinct CDR3 sequences, of which more than 15% were detected only once. The top ten constitute 50% of the sample. Material for sequencing was blood. Source of these receptors: a man aged 45-65 years with Graves' hyperthyroidism.

The chain carries TRBV6-1 and TRBJ1-1, with a weak D call TRBD1 (6 bases). The CDR3 has 14 residues. Looked up from germline, CDR1 is MNHNS and CDR2 is SASEGT. Between the trimmed V and J ends, which lost 5 bases and 2 bases, there was a span of 12 bases. The CDR3 nucleotides are TGTGCCAGCAGTATCAGGGGCGGCAACACTGAAGCTTTCTTT. It translates to CASSIRGGNTEAFF.

The chain links TRBV9 to TRBJ2-1; 7 bases match TRBD1. The CDR3 covers 14 residues. Germline CDR1 reads SGDLS; CDR2 reads YYNGEE. Trimming took 2 bases from V and 8 from J; bases not matched to a gene: 7. The CDR3 loop is CASSVTGIRDEQFF. The DNA of the CDR3 is TGTGCCAGCAGCGTGACAGGGATTAGGGATGAGCAGTTCTTC. The entire variable domain, with the rest obtained from reference TRBV9 and TRBJ2-1, is as follows: DSGVTQTPKHLITATGQRVTLRCSPRSGDLSVYWYQQSLDQGLQFLIQYYNGEERAKGNILERFSAQQFPDLHSELNLSSLELGDSALYFCASSVTGIRDEQFFGPGTRLTVL.

This clonotype was seen at least ten times. This chain connects TRBV27 to TRBJ2-1; 11 nucleotides match TRBD2. V lost 4 bases, J lost 5 bases, and 4 bases stayed unmatched. The CDR3 runs to 15 residues. Per germline, CDR1 MNHEY and CDR2 SMNVEV (reference sequence). The CDR3 coding sequence is TGTGCCAGCAGTTGGGGGACTAGCGGAGACAATGAGCAGTTCTTC. Residues: CASSWGTSGDNEQFF.

This clonotype was detected only a few times. The chain carries TRBV25-1 and TRBJ2-1, with TRBD1 matching over 7 bases. Germline V gives CDR1 MGHDK, CDR2 SYGVNS. The CDR3 loop spans 19 amino acids. V was pared by 6 bases and J by 6 bases, with 23 bases of the junction left unmatched. CDR3 nucleotides: TGTGCCAGCAGCCGCACAGGGGCCTTCGCGGAAACGGCGAGCAATGAGCAGTTCTTC. Protein: CASSRTGAFAETASNEQFF.

Only a few counts were recorded for this clonotype. A read error may be the cause here, since a much bigger clone is one base away. The V call is TRBV18, the J call TRBJ2-7; the D is unclear. Germline CDR1 KGHSH, CDR2 LQKENI. CDR3 size: 16 residues. The CDR3: CACSWSSGPNSYEQYF. CDR3 nucleotide sequence: TGTGCCTGCTCGTGGTCCTCTGGGCCCAATTCCTACGAGCAGTACTTC. Variable domain in full (rest from reference TRBV18 and TRBJ2-7): NAGVMQNPRHLVRRRGQEARLRCSPMKGHSHVYWYRQLPEEGLKFMVYLQKENIIDESGMPKERFSAEFPKEGPSILRIQQVVRGDSAAYFCACSWSSGPNSYEQYFGPGTRLTVT.

Only a few counts were recorded for this clonotype. V gene TRBV5-4 combines with J gene TRBJ2-5; 7 nucleotides align to TRBD1. The CDR3 has 15 residues. Germline CDR1 and CDR2: SGHNT and YYREEE (reference sequence). Trimming took 0 bases from V and 0 from J; bases not matched to a gene: 2. The CDR3 spells CASSLGGQDQETQYF. The DNA of the CDR3 is TGTGCCAGCAGCTTGGGAGGACAGGACCAAGAGACCCAGTACTTC.

This clonotype was seen repeatedly, ten times or more. This chain uses TRBV7-9 with TRBJ2-7, with D unresolved. Trimming shortened V by 6 bases and J by 6 bases, and 15 bases separated the two germline ends. Looked up from germline, CDR1 is SEHNR and CDR2 is FQNEAQ (reference sequence). The CDR3 consists of 13 residues. DNA for the CDR3: TGTGCCAGCAGTCAATCGCGGTGGAGCGAGCAGTACTTC. Its translation is CASSQSRWSEQYF.

The V and J genes are TRBV11-2 and TRBJ2-7, with TRBD1 identical over 7 bases. Germline V gene data show CDR1 as SGHAT and CDR2 as FQNNGV. V trimming: 7 bases; J trimming: 0 bases; junction bases outside the gene matches: 9. The CDR3 sequence is 15 residues long. The CDR3 DNA follows: TGTGCCAGCAACTCTCTCCGGGACAGCTCCTACGAGCAGTACTTC. This gives the protein CASNSLRDSSYEQYF. Full variable domain (rest looked up from reference TRBV11-2 and TRBJ2-7): EAGVAQSPRYKIIEKRQSVAFWCNPISGHATLYWYQQILGQGPKLLIQFQNNGVVDDSQLPKDRFSAERLKGVDSTLKIQPAKLEDSAVYLCASNSLRDSSYEQYFGPGTRLTVT.

This clonotype was counted many times. This CDR3 is CASSLSNEQYF. The DNA for the CDR3 is TGTGCCAGCAGCTTATCCAACGAGCAGTACTTC. This chain uses TRBV7-9 with TRBJ2-7; D uncertain. CDR3 size: 11 residues. Trimming cost V 2 bases and J 5 bases, with 4 bases left between them. Germline CDR1 reads SEHNR; CDR2 reads FQNEAQ (reference sequence). The variable domain in full, with the rest retrieved from reference TRBV7-9 and TRBJ2-7, is DTGVSQNPRHKITKRGQNVTFRCDPISEHNRLYWYRQTLGQGPEFLTYFQNEAQLEKSRLLSDRFSAERPKGSFSTLEIQRTEQGDSAMYLCASSLSNEQYFGPGTRLTVT.

This rearrangement joins TRBV5-1 to TRBJ1-6; D is unresolved. With 0 bases removed from V and 8 bases from J, the gap between germline ends came to 12 bases. CDR1 is SGHRS, CDR2 YFSETQ, per germline. The CDR3 loop spans 15 amino acids. As DNA, the CDR3 is TGCGCCAGCAGCTTGGAGCGGAGTGGGGATTCACCCCTCCACTTT. Its protein is CASSLERSGDSPLHF. Variable domain in full (rest from reference TRBV5-1 and TRBJ1-6): KAGVTQTPRYLIKTRGQQVTLSCSPISGHRSVSWYQQTPGQGLQFLFEYFSETQRNKGNFPGRFSGRQFSNSRSEMNVSTLELGDSALYLCASSLERSGDSPLHFGNGTRLTVT.

This rearrangement joins TRBV24-1 to TRBJ2-1; 7 bases map to TRBD2. V trimming: 4 bases; J trimming: 2 bases; junction bases outside the gene matches: 4. Germline V gene lookup returns CDR1 KGHDR and CDR2 SFDVKD. The CDR3 covers 15 residues. The CDR3, as DNA: TGTGCCACCAGTGAACGAAGCGGGGCCTACAATGAGCAGTTCTTC. Protein product: CATSERSGAYNEQFF.

This clonotype came up many times. The rearrangement links TRBV5-5 to TRBJ2-3, with 8 bases fitting TRBD1. Germline loops: CDR1 SGHKS, CDR2 YYEKEE (reference sequence). This CDR3 region has 14 residues. After removal of 4 bases from V and 6 bases from J, the junction contained 7 bases not matched to a gene. Written as DNA, the CDR3 is TGTGCCAGCAGCGCACCGACAGGGGAGGATACGCAGTATTTT. Its protein product is CASSAPTGEDTQYF.

This clonotype showed up many times. The chain carries TRBV20-1 and TRBJ2-1; the D gene is possibly TRBD2 (7 bases). The CDR3 runs to 12 residues. Germline loops: CDR1 DFQATT, CDR2 SNEGSKA (reference sequence). Trimming pared 5 bases from V and 8 bases from J, leaving 13 bases between. The CDR3 loop reads CSARPGGDEQFF. CDR3 DNA sequence: TGCAGTGCTCGGCCGGGGGGCGATGAGCAGTTCTTC.

This clonotype has ten or more counts. The chain has TRBV28 and TRBJ1-1; D uncertain. The CDR3 consists of 15 residues. CDR1 and CDR2 from the germline V gene are MDHEN and SYDVKM. V lost 1 base to trimming and J lost 4 bases, with 13 bases between them. The CDR3 region is CASSLFGSVGTEAFF. The CDR3 region has the DNA TGTGCCAGCAGTTTATTCGGTTCGGTGGGCACTGAAGCTTTCTTT.

This clonotype was counted at least ten times. V usage is TRBV30 and J usage is TRBJ2-1, with 13 bases fitting TRBD2. This CDR3 contains 14 residues. V dropped 5 bases and J dropped 7; count of bases not matched to a gene: 5. CDR1 is GTSNPN and CDR2 is SVGIG in the germline V gene (reference sequence). The CDR3 sequence is CAWGGLAGMNEQFF. CDR3 sequence (DNA): TGTGCCTGGGGGGGACTAGCGGGAATGAATGAGCAGTTCTTC.

The sample holds many counts of this clonotype. This sequence joins TRBV7-9 and TRBJ2-5, with TRBD2 as a possible D gene (6 bases). CDR3 length: 15 amino acids. Trimming stripped 4 bases from V and 1 base from J, with 13 bases between. Germline-derived CDR1 and CDR2 are SEHNR and FQNEAQ (reference sequence). CDR3: CASSSQPGGQETQYF. The CDR3 DNA follows: TGTGCCAGCAGCTCCCAGCCCGGGGGCCAAGAGACCCAGTACTTC. Using reference TRBV7-9 and TRBJ2-5 for the parts outside the CDR3, the full variable domain is DTGVSQNPRHKITKRGQNVTFRCDPISEHNRLYWYRQTLGQGPEFLTYFQNEAQLEKSRLLSDRFSAERPKGSFSTLEIQRTEQGDSAMYLCASSSQPGGQETQYFGPGTRLLVL.

This clonotype was detected ten times or more. The genes are TRBV4-2 and TRBJ2-3; D is ambiguous. Germline values: CDR1 LGHNA, CDR2 YNFKEQ. The V and J ends lost 3 bases and 4 bases respectively, with 8 bases between them. The CDR3 totals 13 residues. CDR3 bases: TGTGCCAGCAGCCAGGAAGGAGCAGATACGCAGTATTTT. It specifies CASSQEGADTQYF.

This clonotype was detected only a few times. Germline is not matched at one junction end, which may reflect a read error. The V call is TRBV5-1, the J call TRBJ2-5, with D perhaps TRBD1 (6 bases). The CDR3 runs 13 residues. The germline V gene encodes CDR1 SGHRS and CDR2 YFSETQ. This CDR3 is CASTRDNQETQYF. In nucleotides, the CDR3 is TGCGCCAGCACCCGGGACAACCAAGAAACCCAGTACTTC.

This clonotype was found many times. The V gene is TRBV12-3 or TRBV12-4, the J gene TRBJ2-3; 12 bases match TRBD2. V gave up 4 bases and J gave up 2 bases; unmatched junction bases: 4. The CDR3 spans 16 residues. Written as DNA, the CDR3 is TGTGCCAGCAGTTCCCTAGCGGGAGGGATCACAGATACGCAGTATTTT. Its translation: CASSSLAGGITDTQYF.

Note on this clonotype: Lacking the conserved final phenylalanine or tryptophan, this CDR3 likely reflects a read error. V usage is TRBV10-2 and J usage is TRBJ2-1; the D gene is possibly TRBD2 (6 bases). Trimming pared 6 bases from V and 6 bases from J, leaving 15 bases between. CDR1 is WSHSY and CDR2 is SAAADI in the germline V gene. The CDR3 contains 14 residues. CDR3: CASREGFSGNEQFS. CDR3 DNA sequence: TGCGCCAGCAGGGAGGGGTTCAGCGGCAATGAGCAGTTCTCC.

Of note for this clonotype: The conserved phenylalanine or tryptophan is not found at the CDR3 terminus, so this likely reflects a read error. The chain employs TRBV28 and TRBJ2-7; 8 nucleotides line up with TRBD1. This CDR3 comprises 14 residues. Trimming took 6 bases from V and 5 from J; bases not matched to a gene: 9. CDR1 MDHEN and CDR2 SYDVKM come from the germline V gene. CDR3 in amino acids: CASSMGQASNEQYL. In DNA, the CDR3 is TGTGCCAGCAGCATGGGACAGGCGAGTAACGAGCAGTACCTC.

As for this clonotype: A much more abundant neighbour one base away suggests this may be a read error. The rearrangement links TRBV29-1 to TRBJ2-5; D perhaps matches TRBD2 (6 bases). In germline, CDR1 is SQVTM, CDR2 ANQGSEA. CDR3 length equals 12 residues. In DNA, the CDR3 is TGCAGTTTCGATGGGGGGAGGGAGACCCAGTACTTC. Translating it yields CSFDGGRETQYF.

This clonotype appeared many times. This chain connects TRBV20-1 to TRBJ2-1; possible D gene TRBD2, 6 bases. The CDR3 runs to 13 residues. Trimming cost V 5 bases and J 4 bases, with 12 bases left between them. Germline CDR1 reads DFQATT; CDR2 reads SNEGSKA (reference sequence). The CDR3 nucleotides are TGCAGTGCTCGGGAGAGCGTATACAATGAGCAGTTCTTC. It codes for CSARESVYNEQFF.

On this clonotype: A much larger clone is a single base away; this may be a read error. The chain carries TRBV7-9 and TRBJ2-7, with TRBD1 matching over 7 bases. The CDR3 has 14 amino acids. Germline assignment: CDR1 SEHNR and CDR2 FQNEAQ (reference sequence). The CDR3 sequence is CASSDGQDSYEQNF. The CDR3 bases are TGCGCCAGCTCCGATGGACAGGACTCCTACGAGCAGAACTTC.

The gene calls are TRBV19 and TRBJ1-5, with 7 bases that match TRBD1. The ends lost 0 bases at V and 6 bases at J; junction bases unmatched: 14. The V gene's germline CDR1 is LNHDA and CDR2 SQIVND (reference sequence). The CDR3 consists of 18 residues. CDR3 in DNA: TGTGCCAGTAGTATAGACCCTTACACAGGGGAATCTGGTCAGCCCCAGCATTTT. Protein sequence: CASSIDPYTGESGQPQHF.

Ten or more counts support this clonotype. J is TRBJ2-7 and V is TRBV30; D possibly matches TRBD1 or TRBD2 (6 bases each). V was cut by 3 bases and J by 7 bases, with 13 bases left in between. The germline CDR1 and CDR2 sequences are GTSNPN and SVGIG (reference sequence). The CDR3 runs to 12 residues. DNA for the CDR3: TGTGCCTGGAGAAGGGGGGCGTGGGAGCAGTACTTC. Protein product: CAWRRGAWEQYF.

The table lists this clonotype with a few counts. This chain connects TRBV12-5 to TRBJ1-5; TRBD1 aligns across 9 bases. The CDR3 runs to 16 residues. Losses at the gene ends were 2 bases for V and 3 bases for J; bases not matched to a gene: 5. Looked up from germline, CDR1 is LGHNT and CDR2 is FRNRAP. The CDR3 DNA reads TGTGCTAGTGGTTTGTACAGGGGGCTAGTCAATCAGCCCCAGCATTTT. This encodes CASGLYRGLVNQPQHF.

This clonotype was detected only a few times. V and J are TRBV27 and TRBJ2-7, with 7 positions matching TRBD1. The CDR3 extends over 14 amino acids. Losses at the gene ends were 6 bases for V and 4 bases for J; bases not matched to a gene: 9. Germline V lookup: CDR1 MNHEY, CDR2 SMNVEV (reference sequence). Written as DNA, the CDR3 is TGTGCCAGCAGCCCACGCCACAGGGGATACGAGCAGTACTTC. It yields the protein CASSPRHRGYEQYF.

The chain is built from TRBV6-2 or TRBV6-3 and TRBJ2-5; D unclear. V was shortened by 2 bases and J by 4 bases, with 11 bases between the two germline ends. CDR1 is MNHEY, CDR2 SVGEGT, per germline. The CDR3 has 14 amino acids. Here the CDR3 reads CASSYGVARETQYF. The CDR3 bases are TGTGCCAGCAGTTACGGGGTTGCAAGAGAGACCCAGTACTTC.

The V gene is TRBV2, the J gene TRBJ1-6; D may be TRBD1 (6 bases). V lost 8 bases to trimming and J lost 5 bases, with 22 bases between them. Germline-derived CDR1 and CDR2 are SNHLY and FYNNEI. CDR3 length: 17 amino acids. The CDR3: CASGGGIFLSNNSPLHF. The CDR3 DNA reads TGTGCCAGCGGAGGGGGGATTTTTCTTTCAAATAATTCACCCCTCCACTTT.